This T cell receptor (beta chain) was identified in a study of monozygotic twins with inflammatory bowel disease (dated by TCRdb to the late 2010s). In the study overall: In total, roughly 28 monozygotic twin pairs made up the full study: 19 Danish pairs, all IBD-discordant, plus nine German pairs, of which four were IBD-concordant and five were IBD-discordant. Disease-associated traits were sought mainly through comparisons between IBD patients and their genetically identical healthy co-twins within discordant pairs. Each individual had, on average, about 151 000 unique TCRalpha sequences and 181 000 unique TCRbeta sequences available for analysis. The paper's findings and limits, for the study overall: Compared with healthy twins, IBD patients shared fewer clonotypes with other individuals, and the difference was most pronounced in patients with signs of disease activity. A decrease in TCRbeta repertoire diversity, as measured by inverse Simpson index, was observed in IBD patients compared with their healthy co-twins. Repertoire similarity did not differ between concordant and discordant twins, possibly due to limited statistical power. Differing immunosuppressive treatments among patients may have added background noise and inter-individual variability to the repertoires. No single strong signal or clonotype linked to IBD turned up in the results, so the idea that one exists was not supported. The analysis was unable to tell apart different T cell subtypes.

Receptors were amplified or captured by 5' RACE. For each TCR library, 3,000 to 3,500 ng of total RNA was used. For each sample, cDNA synthesis with SMARTScribe reverse transcriptase was split into eight separate reactions. During cDNA synthesis, template switching was used to introduce unique molecular identifiers that contained a 6-nucleotide sample barcode. TCRalpha and TCRbeta cDNA was amplified by two nested PCRs of 16 and 9 cycles, with bead purification after each PCR. Before amplification, the cDNA was treated with uracil DNA-glycosylase and purified using the QIAquick PCR purification kit. The second PCR added Illumina TruSeq-compatible adapters along with sample-specific barcodes. TapeStation and Qubit were used to check library quality and concentration, and 4.5 to 6.5 ng of each library was pooled. Pooled libraries were sequenced on an Illumina HiSeq2500 single-index Rapid Run with 2 x 100 bp reads and custom sequencing primers. In the original analysis: UMI-based consensus assembly with MiGEC version 1.2.6 was used to correct PCR and sequencing errors. MiXCR version 2.1.1 handled V(D)J alignment, clonotype assembly and CDR3 extraction. To normalise gene usage, clonotype sharing and MAIT/NKT TCR abundance, the analysis used the top 1000, 10 000 and 20 000 clonotypes per sample. Diversity was computed as the inverse Simpson index with the vegan R package after downsampling to 27 000 UMIs. Statistical testing used paired Mann-Whitney U tests on the discordant twin pairs and applied Benjamini-Hochberg correction for multiple testing. The reads were reprocessed in TCRdb, with one entry per CDR3 protein sequence and no accompanying DNA. TCRdb, not the original authors, processed these V and J calls. This sample's records show tens of thousands of distinct CDR3 sequences. Of the sample, just under 7.5% falls within the top ten clones.

From each donor, a roughly 2.5 ml peripheral blood sample was drawn into PAXgene tubes and stored at -80 degrees C. Without any T cell sorting, total RNA was extracted from whole blood using the PAXgene blood miRNA kit on an automated QIAcube. Peripheral blood from monozygotic twin pairs concordant or discordant for inflammatory bowel disease was subjected to deep TCRalpha and TCRbeta repertoire profiling with unique molecular barcoding. For every twin pair, smoking habits were documented, and each individual was categorised as a current, former or never smoker. The germline V gene (reference sequence) provides CDR1 LNHDA and CDR2 SQIVND. The CDR3 starts with the cysteine, ends with the phenylalanine, and has 12 residues. The DNA sequence is not available. Concerning this clonotype: This receptor's antigen is unknown.

The sequence is built from TRBV19 and TRBJ2-7. The TCR was taken from a human donor with ulcerative colitis or Crohn's disease, or a healthy co-twin of an affected twin (not recorded which). The sample comprised blood. The CDR3 protein sequence reads: CASSLSVGEQYF.